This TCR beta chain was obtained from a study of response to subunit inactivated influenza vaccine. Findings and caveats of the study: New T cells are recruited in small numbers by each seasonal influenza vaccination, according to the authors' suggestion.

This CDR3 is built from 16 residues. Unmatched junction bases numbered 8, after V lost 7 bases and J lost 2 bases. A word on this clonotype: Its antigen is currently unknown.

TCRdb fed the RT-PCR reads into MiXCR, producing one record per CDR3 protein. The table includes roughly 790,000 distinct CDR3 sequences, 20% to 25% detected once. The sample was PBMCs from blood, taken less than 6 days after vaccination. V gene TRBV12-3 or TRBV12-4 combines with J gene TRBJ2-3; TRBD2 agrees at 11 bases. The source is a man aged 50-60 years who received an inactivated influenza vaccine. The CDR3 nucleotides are TGTGCCAGCAAACTTACTAGCGGGGGAACCACAGATACGCAGTATTTT. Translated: CASKLTSGGTTDTQYF.